The 24 T cell receptor beta chains below come from one sample, sequenced in a study of spatial heterogeneity in lung cancer. Indicated time point: blood at routine non-recurrence follow-up after resection. TCRdb processed the 5' RACE reads anew with MiXCR; each CDR3 protein has one entry. Of around 100,000 distinct CDR3 sequences detected, 10% to 12% appear once; the ten largest clones hold more than 20%. This specimen was PBMCs, taken at follow-up. The source of these receptors is a female donor with early-stage non-small cell lung cancer.

This clonotype was observed at least ten times. V is TRBV6-1 and J is TRBJ1-1; unclear D gene. The CDR3 contains 11 residues. Trimming removed 6 bases from V and 1 base from J, with 3 bases in between. Per the germline V gene, CDR1 is MNHNS and CDR2 is SASEGT. The CDR3 DNA follows: TGTGCCAGCAGGGAGAACACTGAAGCTTTCTTT. Translation gives CASRENTEAFF.

CDR3 loop: CSARLGDRGRVTEAFF. The CDR3 DNA is TGCAGTGCTAGACTCGGTGACAGGGGGAGGGTCACTGAAGCTTTCTTT. V and J are TRBV20-1 and TRBJ1-1; 9 positions agree with TRBD1. Germline lookup yields CDR1 DFQATT and CDR2 SNEGSKA (reference sequence). With V trimmed by 2 bases and J by 4 bases, 11 bases remained unmatched. CDR3 length equals 16 residues.

The chain has TRBV28 and TRBJ1-6; D is undetermined. The V gene lost 2 bases and the J gene lost 7 bases, with 9 bases spanning the gap. Germline V gene sequence: CDR1 MDHEN, CDR2 SYDVKM. The CDR3 is 14 residues long. CDR3 nucleotides: TGTGCCAGCAGTTTAGCCGCGGAAAATTCACCCCTCCACTTT. Encoded protein: CASSLAAENSPLHF. The full variable domain, completed using reference TRBV28 and TRBJ1-6, is DVKVTQSSRYLVKRTGEKVFLECVQDMDHENMFWYRQDPGLGLRLIYFSYDVKMKEKGDIPEGYSVSREKKERFSLILESASTNQTSMYLCASSLAAENSPLHFGNGTRLTVT.

The gene calls are TRBV6-5 and TRBJ2-2; D may be TRBD1 or TRBD2 (5 bases each). This CDR3 contains 15 residues. Germline-derived CDR1 and CDR2 are MNHEY and SVGAGI. With 5 bases removed from V and 2 bases from J, the gap between germline ends came to 12 bases. As DNA, the CDR3 is TGTGCCAGCAGTGCGCGAGGGGTTAACACCGGGGAGCTGTTTTTT. It translates to CASSARGVNTGELFF.

This clonotype has ten or more counts. This sequence joins TRBV30 and TRBJ2-1; no clear D. Trimming removed 3 bases at V and 4 bases at J, with 7 bases between. The length of the CDR3 is 12 residues. Germline CDR1 GTSNPN, CDR2 SVGIG (reference sequence). Here the CDR3 reads CAWRVSYNEQFF. In nucleotides, the CDR3 is TGTGCCTGGAGGGTTTCTTACAATGAGCAGTTCTTC.

This clonotype has at least ten counts. At one of its ends the junction is not consistent with the germline gene, which may arise from a read error. The gene calls are TRBV5-1 and TRBJ2-1; D remains ambiguous. The CDR3 extends over 14 amino acids. The germline V gene has CDR1 SGHRS and CDR2 YFSETQ. As DNA, the CDR3 is TGTGCCAGCAGCCCCTCCTCCTCCTACAATGAGCAGTTCTTC. This gives the protein CASSPSSSYNEQFF.

This clonotype was observed a few times. The CDR3, as DNA: TGCAGCGCTCAGACTAGCGGACCTTACAATGAGCAGTTCTTC. This gives the protein CSAQTSGPYNEQFF. V usage is TRBV29-1 and J usage is TRBJ2-1; 9 bases match TRBD2. Trimming took 7 bases from V and 4 from J; bases not matched to a gene: 8. The CDR3 length is 14 residues. Germline CDR1 SQVTM, CDR2 ANQGSEA.

The table lists this clonotype with many counts. The chain carries TRBV11-3 and TRBJ2-7; D perhaps matches TRBD1 (6 bases). This CDR3 is built from 17 residues. In germline, CDR1 is SGHNT, CDR2 YENEEA. Deletions cut 5 bases from V and 0 bases from J, with 20 bases between. The CDR3 loop reads CASSASTGWNSSYEQYV. CDR3 nucleotide sequence: TGTGCCAGCAGCGCGAGCACAGGGTGGAATAGCTCCTACGAGCAGTACGTC.

The table lists this clonotype with many counts. The chain recombines TRBV28 with TRBJ1-2, with a tentative D call TRBD1 (6 bases). The V and J ends lost 3 bases and 4 bases respectively, with 15 bases between them. The length of the CDR3 is 15 residues. Germline CDR1 reads MDHEN; CDR2 reads SYDVKM. The CDR3 nucleotides are TGTGCCAGCAGTTTCCGCGACAGGCAAGGCTATGGCTACACCTTC. Protein sequence: CASSFRDRQGYGYTF.

The chain joins TRBV24-1 to TRBJ1-1; TRBD1 is a possible D gene (6 bases). Trimming stripped 3 bases from V and 10 bases from J, with 20 bases between. Germline assignment: CDR1 KGHDR and CDR2 SFDVKD. The CDR3 has 15 residues. The CDR3 reads CATSDTPGAQSGAFF. CDR3 in DNA: TGTGCCACCAGTGATACCCCGGGGGCGCAGTCCGGAGCTTTCTTT.

The chain recombines TRBV15 with TRBJ2-5; no clear D gene. The CDR3 totals 13 residues. Trimming cost V 3 bases and J 4 bases, with 9 bases left between them. Germline CDR1 reads LNHNV; CDR2 reads YYDKDF (reference sequence). The CDR3 loop reads CATSSLLRETQYF. CDR3 coding DNA: TGTGCCACCAGCAGCTTATTACGAGAGACCCAGTACTTC.

As DNA, the CDR3 is TGTGCCAGTAGGGGGACAGGATCGCGCGAGCAGTACGTC. It specifies CASRGTGSREQYV. The chain carries TRBV6-2 or TRBV6-3 and TRBJ2-7; 8 nucleotides match TRBD1. The V segment lost 9 bases and the J segment 6 bases; nucleotides outside the gene matches: 10. Germline values: CDR1 MNHEY, CDR2 SVGEGT. This CDR3 has 13 amino acids.

The sample holds many counts of this clonotype. The gene calls are TRBV2 and TRBJ1-1; 7 bases map to TRBD1. Germline V gene sequence: CDR1 SNHLY, CDR2 FYNNEI. This CDR3 has 13 residues. The trim removed 5 bases at V and 3 bases at J, leaving 3 bases unmatched. CDR3 in DNA: TGTGCCAGCAGTAGGGACAGCCACACTGAAGCTTTCTTT. It encodes CASSRDSHTEAFF.

Ten or more counts support this clonotype. This rearrangement joins TRBV7-9 to TRBJ2-7; 9 nucleotides align to TRBD1. This CDR3 has 14 residues. Germline lookup yields CDR1 SEHNR and CDR2 FQNEAQ (reference sequence). The V gene end was trimmed by 6 bases and the J gene end by 4 bases; junction bases not matched to a gene: 7. The CDR3 here is CASSGTGYTYEQYF. Written as DNA, the CDR3 is TGTGCCAGCAGTGGGACAGGGTATACGTACGAGCAGTACTTC.

Only a few counts were recorded for this clonotype. The chain has TRBV6-6 and TRBJ1-2; D is unclear. This CDR3 is 13 amino acids long. Germline-derived CDR1 and CDR2 are MNHNY and SVGAGI (reference sequence). Trimming left V 6 bases short and J 4 bases short, with 12 bases between. The CDR3 sequence is CASSPSPSYGYTF. CDR3 nucleotides: TGTGCCAGCAGCCCCAGCCCCTCCTATGGCTACACCTTC.

The chain uses TRBV7-2 and TRBJ1-2, with 7 bases aligning to TRBD1. Looked up from germline, CDR1 is SGHTA and CDR2 is FQGNSA. The V gene end was trimmed by 5 bases and the J gene end by 5 bases; junction bases not matched to a gene: 2. This CDR3 has 12 amino acids. The CDR3 region has the DNA TGTGCCAGCAGCCAACAGGGGTATGGCTACACCTTC. Translated: CASSQQGYGYTF.

The rearrangement links TRBV27 to TRBJ2-1, with D possibly TRBD2 on 5 matching bases. This CDR3 comprises 15 residues. With 3 bases removed from V and 4 bases from J, the gap between germline ends came to 13 bases. The germline V gene encodes CDR1 MNHEY and CDR2 SMNVEV (reference sequence). CDR3 loop: CASSFGAELYNEQFF. CDR3 DNA: TGTGCCAGCAGTTTTGGAGCGGAGCTTTACAATGAGCAGTTCTTC.

This clonotype was detected a few times. The gene calls are TRBV29-1 and TRBJ2-2; D not resolved. This CDR3 region has 11 residues. Between the trimmed V and J ends, which lost 4 bases and 5 bases, there was a span of 5 bases. Germline loops: CDR1 SQVTM, CDR2 ANQGSEA. This CDR3 reads CSVGGTGELFF. In DNA, the CDR3 is TGCAGCGTTGGTGGAACCGGGGAGCTGTTTTTT.

V and J are TRBV18 and TRBJ1-2; TRBD1 aligns across 7 bases. Germline V gives CDR1 KGHSH, CDR2 LQKENI. Trimming removed 3 bases from V and 6 bases from J; junction bases left unmatched: 4. The CDR3 extends over 13 amino acids. Written as DNA, the CDR3 is TGTGCCAGCTCACCCAGGGGGATAAATGGCTACACCTTC. Translating it yields CASSPRGINGYTF.

The rearrangement uses TRBV29-1 and TRBJ2-1, with 7 bases aligning to TRBD2. The length of the CDR3 is 12 residues. Germline V gene lookup returns CDR1 SQVTM and CDR2 ANQGSEA. The V and J ends lost 4 bases and 5 bases, in that order; junction bases with no gene match: 2. The CDR3 DNA is TGCAGCGTTGGCGGGGGAAACAATGAGCAGTTCTTC. Residues: CSVGGGNNEQFF.

This clonotype was counted many times. The V gene is TRBV7-8, the J gene TRBJ2-7; D is unclear. V shed 0 bases and J shed 4 bases, with 7 bases lying between them. CDR1 and CDR2 from the germline V gene are SGHVS and FQNEAQ. CDR3 size: 13 residues. CDR3 sequence (DNA): TGTGCCAGCAGCTTAGCGACCAGTTACGAGCAGTACTTC. Its protein product is CASSLATSYEQYF.

The V and J genes are TRBV20-1 and TRBJ2-4, with D unresolved. The CDR3 loop spans 12 amino acids. V was cut by 6 bases and J by 4 bases, with 10 bases left in between. Germline V gene data show CDR1 as DFQATT and CDR2 as SNEGSKA (reference sequence). CDR3 nucleotides: TGCAGTGCCGAAGACGGGAAAAACATTCAGTACTTC. It codes for CSAEDGKNIQYF.

Regarding this clonotype: Its ends do not fully match the called genes, so a read error is possible. The chain joins TRBV29-1 to TRBJ1-1; D is unresolved. Germline V gives CDR1 SQVTM, CDR2 ANQGSEA. The CDR3 covers 14 residues. The DNA for the CDR3 is TGCAGCGTCGAACCATATCTAAGGAACGCTGAAGCTTTCTTT. It specifies CSVEPYLRNAEAFF.

This clonotype was counted many times. This chain joins TRBV3-1 and TRBJ2-1; D is unclear. This CDR3 is built from 14 residues. V shed 0 bases and J shed 4 bases, with 7 bases lying between them. Germline assignment: CDR1 LGHDT and CDR2 YNNKEL (reference sequence). The CDR3: CASSQENRYNEQFF. The CDR3 DNA reads TGTGCCAGCAGCCAAGAGAACCGATACAATGAGCAGTTCTTC.